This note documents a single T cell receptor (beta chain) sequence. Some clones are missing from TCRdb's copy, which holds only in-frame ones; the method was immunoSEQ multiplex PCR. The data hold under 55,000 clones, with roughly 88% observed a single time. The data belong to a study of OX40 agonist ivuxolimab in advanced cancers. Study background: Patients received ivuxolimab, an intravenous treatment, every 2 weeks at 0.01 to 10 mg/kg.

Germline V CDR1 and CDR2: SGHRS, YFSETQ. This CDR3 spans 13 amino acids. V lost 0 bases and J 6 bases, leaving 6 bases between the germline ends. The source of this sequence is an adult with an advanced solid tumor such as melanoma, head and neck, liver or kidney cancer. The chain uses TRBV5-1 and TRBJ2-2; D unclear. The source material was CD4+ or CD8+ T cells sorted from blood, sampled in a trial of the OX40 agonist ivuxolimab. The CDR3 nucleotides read TGCGCCAGCAGCTTGGATGTCTCCGGGGAGCTGTTTTTT. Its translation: CASSLDVSGELFF.